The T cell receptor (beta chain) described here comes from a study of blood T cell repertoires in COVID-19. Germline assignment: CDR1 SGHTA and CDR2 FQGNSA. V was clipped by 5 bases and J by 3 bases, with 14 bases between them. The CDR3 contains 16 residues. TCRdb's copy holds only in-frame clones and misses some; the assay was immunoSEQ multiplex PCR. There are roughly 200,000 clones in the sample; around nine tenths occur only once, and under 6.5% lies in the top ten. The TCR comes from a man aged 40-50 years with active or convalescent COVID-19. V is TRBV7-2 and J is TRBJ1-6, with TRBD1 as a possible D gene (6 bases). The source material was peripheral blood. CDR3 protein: CASSPDRPFYNSPLHF. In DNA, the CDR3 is TGTGCCAGCAGCCCAGACAGGCCCTTCTATAATTCACCCCTCCACTTT.